A selection of T cell receptor beta chains follows, all from one sample in a study of shared clonotypes between healthy human individuals. The assay was immunoSEQ multiplex PCR, and TCRdb's table has in-frame clones only and misses some. The sample lists some 2 million clones, less than 95% occurring once. Sequences were obtained from naive CD8+ T cells sorted from blood. The receptors originated from a man younger than 30 in good health. Each CDR3 is given without its conserved first and last residue. Rows give clone size only sometimes, using once, few, many, or a class for an expanded clone.

j_gene: TRBJ2-5
abundance: .
v_gene: TRBV4-1
CDR3aa: ASSQTDDPRETQY

j_gene: TRBJ2-5
abundance: .
v_gene: TRBV10-2
CDR3aa: ASSESLQWEGGETQY

j_gene: TRBJ2-7
abundance: .
v_gene: TRBV11-2
CDR3aa: ASSLELAEQY

j_gene: TRBJ2-7
abundance: .
v_gene: TRBV7-8
CDR3aa: ASSPRTEHYEQY

j_gene: TRBJ2-7
abundance: .
v_gene: TRBV4-1
CDR3aa: ASSQEGFVPYEQY

j_gene: TRBJ2-7
abundance: .
v_gene: TRBV9
CDR3aa: ASSVGGSGATYEQY

j_gene: TRBJ1-4
abundance: .
v_gene: TRBV12-5
CDR3aa: ASGLMGRHSGNEKLF

j_gene: TRBJ2-1
abundance: .
v_gene: TRBV11-3
CDR3aa: ASSLITEGRQF

j_gene: TRBJ2-3
abundance: once
v_gene: TRBV6-5
CDR3aa: ASSPTVGSSDTQY

j_gene: TRBJ2-5
abundance: .
v_gene: TRBV28
CDR3aa: ASSFFLAGGQETQY

j_gene: TRBJ2-7
abundance: few
v_gene: TRBV5-4
CDR3aa: ASSLGDNSYEQY

j_gene: TRBJ1-5
abundance: .
v_gene: TRBV19
CDR3aa: ASSWGGFGQPQH

j_gene: TRBJ1-2
abundance: .
v_gene: TRBV5-4
CDR3aa: ASSLTDTAYGYT

j_gene: TRBJ2-2
abundance: .
v_gene: TRBV7-9
CDR3aa: ASSSGDTGELF

j_gene: TRBJ1-2
abundance: .
v_gene: TRBV4-1
CDR3aa: ASSQTITGSRGYT

j_gene: TRBJ2-2
abundance: .
v_gene: TRBV10-1
CDR3aa: ASSEKGVIITGELF

j_gene: TRBJ2-5
abundance: .
v_gene: TRBV28
CDR3aa: ASRDPGETQY